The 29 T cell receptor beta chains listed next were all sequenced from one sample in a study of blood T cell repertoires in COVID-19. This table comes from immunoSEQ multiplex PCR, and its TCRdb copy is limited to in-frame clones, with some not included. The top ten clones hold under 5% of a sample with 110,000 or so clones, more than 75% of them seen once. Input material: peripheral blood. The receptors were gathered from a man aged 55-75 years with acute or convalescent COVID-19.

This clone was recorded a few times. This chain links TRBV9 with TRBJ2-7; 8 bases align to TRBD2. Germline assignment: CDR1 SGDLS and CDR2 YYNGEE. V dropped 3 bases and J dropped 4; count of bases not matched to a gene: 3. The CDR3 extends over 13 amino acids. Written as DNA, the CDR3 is TGTGCCAGCAGCGGTAGCGGGGATTACGAGCAGTACTTC. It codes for CASSGSGDYEQYF.

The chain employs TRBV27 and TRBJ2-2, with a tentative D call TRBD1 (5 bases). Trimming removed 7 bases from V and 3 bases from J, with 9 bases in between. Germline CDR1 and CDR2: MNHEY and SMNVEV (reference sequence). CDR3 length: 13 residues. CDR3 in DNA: TGTGCCAGCACGGACAAATACACCGGGGAGCTGTTTTTT. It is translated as CASTDKYTGELFF.

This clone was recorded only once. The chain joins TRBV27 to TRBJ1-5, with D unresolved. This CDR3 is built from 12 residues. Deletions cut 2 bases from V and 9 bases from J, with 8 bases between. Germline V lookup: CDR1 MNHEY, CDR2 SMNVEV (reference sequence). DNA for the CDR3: TGTGCCAGCAGTTTACCCTACGGGCCCCAGCATTTT. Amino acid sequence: CASSLPYGPQHF.

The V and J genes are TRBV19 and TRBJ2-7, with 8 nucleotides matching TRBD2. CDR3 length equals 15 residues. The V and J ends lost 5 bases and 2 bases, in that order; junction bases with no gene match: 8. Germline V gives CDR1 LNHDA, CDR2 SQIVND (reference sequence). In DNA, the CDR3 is TGTGCCAGTAGTCCCGGGGGTAGCGGGGCCTACGAGCAGTACTTC. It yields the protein CASSPGGSGAYEQYF.

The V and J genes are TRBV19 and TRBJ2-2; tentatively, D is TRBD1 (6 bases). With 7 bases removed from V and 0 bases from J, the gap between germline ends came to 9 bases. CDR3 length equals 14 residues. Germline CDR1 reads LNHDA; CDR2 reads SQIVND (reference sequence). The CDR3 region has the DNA TGTGCCAGTAATGGACAGACGAACACCGGGGAGCTGTTTTTT. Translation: CASNGQTNTGELFF.

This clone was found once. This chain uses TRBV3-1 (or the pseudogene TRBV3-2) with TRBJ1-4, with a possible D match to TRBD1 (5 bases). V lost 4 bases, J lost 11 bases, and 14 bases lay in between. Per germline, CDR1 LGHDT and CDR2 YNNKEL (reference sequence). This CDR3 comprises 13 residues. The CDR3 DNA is TGTGCCAGCAGCCCCTCCAGGGAGGGGAAACTGTTTTTT. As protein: CASSPSREGKLFF.

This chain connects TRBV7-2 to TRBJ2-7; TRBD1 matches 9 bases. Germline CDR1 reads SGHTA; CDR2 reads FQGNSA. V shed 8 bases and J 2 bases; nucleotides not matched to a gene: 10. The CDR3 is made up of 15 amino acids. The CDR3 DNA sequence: TGTGCCAGCGGATCCACGGGACAGGGCACCTACGAGCAGTACTTC. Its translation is CASGSTGQGTYEQYF.

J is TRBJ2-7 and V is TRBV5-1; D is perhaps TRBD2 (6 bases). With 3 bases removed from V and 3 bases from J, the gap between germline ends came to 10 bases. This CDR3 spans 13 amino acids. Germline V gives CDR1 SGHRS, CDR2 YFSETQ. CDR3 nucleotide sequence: TGCGCCAGCAGCTCGGACGGGAGCTACGAGCAGTACTTC. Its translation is CASSSDGSYEQYF.

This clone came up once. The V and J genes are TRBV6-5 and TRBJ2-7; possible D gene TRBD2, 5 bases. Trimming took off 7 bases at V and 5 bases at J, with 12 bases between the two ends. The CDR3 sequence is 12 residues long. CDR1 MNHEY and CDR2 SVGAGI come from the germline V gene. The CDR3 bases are TGTGCCAGCACCCTAACTAGTGACGAGCAGTACTTC. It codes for CASTLTSDEQYF.

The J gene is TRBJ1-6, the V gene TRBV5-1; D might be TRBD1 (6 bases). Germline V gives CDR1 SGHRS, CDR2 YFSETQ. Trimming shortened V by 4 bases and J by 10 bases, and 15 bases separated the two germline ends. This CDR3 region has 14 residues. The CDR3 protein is CASSPTTGNSPLHF. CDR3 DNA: TGCGCCAGCAGCCCCACTACAGGGAACTCACCCCTCCACTTT.

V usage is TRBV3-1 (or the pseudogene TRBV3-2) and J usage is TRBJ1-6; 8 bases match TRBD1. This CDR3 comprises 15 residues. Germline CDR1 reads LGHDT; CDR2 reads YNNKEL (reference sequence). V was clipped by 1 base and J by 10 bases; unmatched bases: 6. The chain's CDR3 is CASSQGQGSKSPLHF. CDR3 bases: TGTGCCAGCAGCCAAGGACAGGGGTCCAAATCACCCCTCCACTTT.

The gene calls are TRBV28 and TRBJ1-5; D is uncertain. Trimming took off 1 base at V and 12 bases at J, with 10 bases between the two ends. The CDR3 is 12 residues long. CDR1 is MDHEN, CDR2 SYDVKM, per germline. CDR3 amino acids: CASSLSQFLQHF. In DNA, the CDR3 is TGTGCCAGCAGTTTATCACAGTTTCTCCAGCATTTT.

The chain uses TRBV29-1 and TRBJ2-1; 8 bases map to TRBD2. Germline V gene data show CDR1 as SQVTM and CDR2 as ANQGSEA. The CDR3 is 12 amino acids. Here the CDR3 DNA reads TGCAGTGGGGCGGGGGGTCCCAGGGAGCAGTTCTTC. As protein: CSGAGGPREQFF.

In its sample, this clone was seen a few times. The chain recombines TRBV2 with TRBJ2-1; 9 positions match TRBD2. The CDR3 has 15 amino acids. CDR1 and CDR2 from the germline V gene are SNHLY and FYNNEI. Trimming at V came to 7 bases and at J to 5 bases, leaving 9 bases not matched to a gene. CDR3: CASKRREGPDNEQFF. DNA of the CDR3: TGTGCCAGCAAGCGGCGGGAGGGCCCCGACAATGAGCAGTTCTTC. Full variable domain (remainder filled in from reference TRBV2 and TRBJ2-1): EPEVTQTPSHQVTQMGQEVILRCVPISNHLYFYWYRQILGQKVEFLVSFYNNEISEKSEIFDDQFSVERPDGSNFTLKIRSTKLEDSAMYFCASKRREGPDNEQFFGPGTRLTVL.

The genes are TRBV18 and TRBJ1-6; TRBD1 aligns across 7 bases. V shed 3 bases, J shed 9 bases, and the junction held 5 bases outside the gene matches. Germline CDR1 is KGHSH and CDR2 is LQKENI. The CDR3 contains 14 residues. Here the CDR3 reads CASSPGTELSPLHF. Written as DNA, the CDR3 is TGTGCCAGCTCACCTGGGACAGAACTTTCACCCCTCCACTTT.

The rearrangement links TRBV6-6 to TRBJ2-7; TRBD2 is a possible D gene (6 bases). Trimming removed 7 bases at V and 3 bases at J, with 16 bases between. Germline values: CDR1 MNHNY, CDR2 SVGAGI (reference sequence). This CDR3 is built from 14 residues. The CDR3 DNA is TGTGCCAGCACCCTACTAGCAGCTGGCTACGAGCAGTACTTC. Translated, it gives CASTLLAAGYEQYF.

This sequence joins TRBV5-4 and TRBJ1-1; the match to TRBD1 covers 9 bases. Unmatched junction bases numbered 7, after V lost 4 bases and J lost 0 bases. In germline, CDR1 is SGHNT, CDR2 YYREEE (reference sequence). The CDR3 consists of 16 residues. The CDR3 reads CASSGGGTGLNTEAFF. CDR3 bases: TGTGCCAGCAGCGGGGGGGGGACAGGGCTGAACACTGAAGCTTTCTTT. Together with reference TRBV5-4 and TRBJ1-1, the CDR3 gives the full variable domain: ETGVTQSPTHLIKTRGQQVTLRCSSQSGHNTVSWYQQALGQGPQFIFQYYREEENGRGNFPPRFSGLQFPNYSSELNVNALELDDSALYLCASSGGGTGLNTEAFFGQGTRLTVV.

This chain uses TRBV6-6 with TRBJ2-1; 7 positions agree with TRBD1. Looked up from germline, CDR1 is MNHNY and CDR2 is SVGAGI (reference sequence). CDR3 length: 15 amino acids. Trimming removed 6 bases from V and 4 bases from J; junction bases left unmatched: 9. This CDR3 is CASRHRDSTYNEQFF. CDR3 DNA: TGTGCCAGCAGACACCGGGACAGTACATACAATGAGCAGTTCTTC.

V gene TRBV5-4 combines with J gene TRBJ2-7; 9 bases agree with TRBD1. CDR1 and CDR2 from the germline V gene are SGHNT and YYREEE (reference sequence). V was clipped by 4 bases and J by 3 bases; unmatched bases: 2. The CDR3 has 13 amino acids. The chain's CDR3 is CASSPDRGYEQYF. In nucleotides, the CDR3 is TGTGCCAGCAGCCCGGACAGGGGCTACGAGCAGTACTTC.

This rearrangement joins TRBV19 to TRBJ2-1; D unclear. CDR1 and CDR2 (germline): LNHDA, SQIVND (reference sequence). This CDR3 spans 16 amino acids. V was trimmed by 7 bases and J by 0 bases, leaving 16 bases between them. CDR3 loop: CASTEGRRGSYNEQFF. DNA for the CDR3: TGTGCCAGTACCGAAGGAAGGCGAGGCTCCTACAATGAGCAGTTCTTC.

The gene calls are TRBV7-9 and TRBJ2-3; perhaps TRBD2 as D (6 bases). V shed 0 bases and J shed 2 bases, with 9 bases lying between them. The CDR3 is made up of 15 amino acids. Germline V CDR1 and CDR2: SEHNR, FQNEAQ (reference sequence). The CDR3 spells CASSLAVAVTDTQYF. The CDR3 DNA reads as TGTGCCAGCAGCTTAGCTGTAGCGGTCACAGATACGCAGTATTTT.

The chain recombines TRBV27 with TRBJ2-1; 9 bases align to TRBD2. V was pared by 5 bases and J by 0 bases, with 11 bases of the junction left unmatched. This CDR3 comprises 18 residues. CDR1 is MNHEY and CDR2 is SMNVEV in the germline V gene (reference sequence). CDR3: CASSPRGTSRSSYNEQFF. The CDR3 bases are TGTGCCAGCAGTCCTCGCGGGACTAGCCGCAGCTCCTACAATGAGCAGTTCTTC.

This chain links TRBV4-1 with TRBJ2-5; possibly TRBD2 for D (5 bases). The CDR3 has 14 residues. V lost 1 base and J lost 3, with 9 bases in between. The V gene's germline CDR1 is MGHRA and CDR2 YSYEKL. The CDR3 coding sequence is TGCGCCAGCAGCCAAGGAGGGAGTGAAGAGACCCAGTACTTC. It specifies CASSQGGSEETQYF.

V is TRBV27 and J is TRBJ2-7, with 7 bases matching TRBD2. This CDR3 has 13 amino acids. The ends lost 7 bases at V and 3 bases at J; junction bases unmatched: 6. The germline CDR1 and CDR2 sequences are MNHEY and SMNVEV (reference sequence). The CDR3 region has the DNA TGTGCCAGCACCTCGCCGGGAGGCTACGAGCAGTACTTC. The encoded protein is CASTSPGGYEQYF.

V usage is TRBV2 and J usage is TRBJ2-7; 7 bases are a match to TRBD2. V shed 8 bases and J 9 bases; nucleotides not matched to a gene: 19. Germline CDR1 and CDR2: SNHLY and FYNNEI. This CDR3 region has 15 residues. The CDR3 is CASLGREGMTRMQYF. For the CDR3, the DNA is TGTGCCAGCCTGGGGAGGGAAGGTATGACGAGGATGCAGTACTTC.

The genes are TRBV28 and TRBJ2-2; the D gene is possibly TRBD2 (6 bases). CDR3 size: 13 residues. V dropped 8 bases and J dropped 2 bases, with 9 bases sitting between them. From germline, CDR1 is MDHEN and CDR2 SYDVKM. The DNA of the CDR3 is TGTGCCAGCCTCACTAGCAACACCGGGGAGCTGTTTTTT. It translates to CASLTSNTGELFF.

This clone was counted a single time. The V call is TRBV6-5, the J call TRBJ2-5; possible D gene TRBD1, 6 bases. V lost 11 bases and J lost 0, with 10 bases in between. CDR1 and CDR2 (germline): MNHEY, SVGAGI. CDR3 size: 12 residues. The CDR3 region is CAGGRDQETQYF. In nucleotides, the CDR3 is TGTGCCGGGGGCAGGGACCAAGAGACCCAGTACTTC.

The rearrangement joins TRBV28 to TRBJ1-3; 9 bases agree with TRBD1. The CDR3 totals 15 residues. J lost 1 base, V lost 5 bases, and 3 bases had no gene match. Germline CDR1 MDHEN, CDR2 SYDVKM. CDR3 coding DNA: TGTGCCAGCAGTCGGGGACAGGGTTCTGGAAACACCATATATTTT. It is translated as CASSRGQGSGNTIYF.

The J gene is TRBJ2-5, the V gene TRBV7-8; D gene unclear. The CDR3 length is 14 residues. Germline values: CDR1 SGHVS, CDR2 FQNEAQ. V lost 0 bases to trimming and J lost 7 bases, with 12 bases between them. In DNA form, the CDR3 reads TGTGCCAGCAGCTTAGCCGTCGGAGCGCGGACCCAGTACTTC. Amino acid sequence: CASSLAVGARTQYF.